A selection of T cell receptor beta chains follows, all from one sample in a study of CD8 T cells in ankylosing spondylitis. Each CDR3 protein gets one entry after TCRdb re-called the 5' RACE reads with MiXCR. The sample includes approximately 500,000 distinct CDR3 sequences, approximately 12% of them seen just once. Sequenced material: blood, either unsorted or a sorted T cell fraction (not recorded which). The receptor source for this set is a male donor with ankylosing spondylitis. Both conserved end residues are part of each CDR3. Each record gives: J gene, V gene, clone size, D gene, CDR3 protein, CDR3 DNA. D genes are given only for firm matches. Part of the rows lack a size; the others show once, few, many or a class for expanded clones.

j_gene: TRBJ1-5; v_gene: TRBV5-1; abundance: few; d_gene: TRBD1; CDR3aa: CASSLDGQDNQPQHF; CDR3nt: TGCGCCAGCAGCTTAGACGGACAGGACAATCAGCCCCAGCATTTT
j_gene: TRBJ2-7; v_gene: TRBV25-1; abundance: many; d_gene: -; CDR3aa: CASSDLFGESSYEQYF; CDR3nt: TGTGCCAGCAGTGACCTCTTTGGGGAGAGCTCCTACGAGCAGTACTTC
j_gene: TRBJ2-2; v_gene: TRBV5-1; abundance: many; d_gene: TRBD2; CDR3aa: CASNPSGGTGELFF; CDR3nt: TGCGCCAGCAACCCTAGCGGGGGAACCGGGGAGCTGTTTTTT
j_gene: TRBJ1-4; v_gene: TRBV20-1; abundance: few; d_gene: TRBD1; CDR3aa: CSARDTTGGDEKLFF; CDR3nt: TGCAGTGCTAGAGATACGACAGGGGGGGATGAAAAACTGTTTTTT
j_gene: TRBJ2-7; v_gene: TRBV11-1; abundance: -; d_gene: TRBD1; CDR3aa: CASSLSLIPLGTGGDYEQYF; CDR3nt: TGTGCCAGCAGCTTATCACTCATCCCCCTCGGGACAGGGGGGGACTACGAGCAGTACTTC
j_gene: TRBJ2-1; v_gene: TRBV30; abundance: -; d_gene: -; CDR3aa: CAWKPSGQTGNEQFF; CDR3nt: TGTGCCTGGAAACCAAGCGGGCAGACGGGGAATGAGCAGTTCTTC
j_gene: TRBJ2-5; v_gene: TRBV5-1; abundance: few; d_gene: -; CDR3aa: CASSLEPLTVLGETQYF; CDR3nt: TGCGCCAGCAGCTTGGAGCCCTTGACAGTTCTAGGGGAGACCCAGTACTTC
j_gene: TRBJ2-3; v_gene: TRBV5-1; abundance: few; d_gene: TRBD1; CDR3aa: CASSGQGRTDTQYF; CDR3nt: TGCGCCAGCAGTGGACAGGGGCGCACAGATACGCAGTATTTT
j_gene: TRBJ1-4; v_gene: TRBV11-2; abundance: many; d_gene: TRBD1; CDR3aa: CASSLVPPGQGAEGNEKLFF; CDR3nt: TGTGCCAGCAGCTTAGTTCCCCCCGGACAGGGGGCTGAGGGAAATGAAAAACTGTTTTTT
j_gene: TRBJ2-1; v_gene: TRBV5-1; abundance: many; d_gene: TRBD1; CDR3aa: CASSFRDRGYNEQFF; CDR3nt: TGCGCCAGCAGCTTCCGGGACAGGGGCTACAATGAGCAGTTCTTC
j_gene: TRBJ2-1; v_gene: TRBV29-1; abundance: many; d_gene: TRBD2; CDR3aa: CSVGSGRSSYNEQFF; CDR3nt: TGCAGCGTAGGTAGCGGGAGGTCCTCCTACAATGAGCAGTTCTTC
j_gene: TRBJ2-2; v_gene: TRBV20-1; abundance: -; d_gene: TRBD2; CDR3aa: CSASRAGGPDTGELFF; CDR3nt: TGCAGTGCTAGTAGGGCGGGAGGGCCGGACACCGGGGAGCTGTTTTTT
j_gene: TRBJ2-7; v_gene: TRBV12-3/TRBV12-4; abundance: many; d_gene: TRBD2; CDR3aa: CASSSVASGYYEQYF; CDR3nt: TGTGCCAGCAGTTCAGTGGCTAGCGGGTACTACGAGCAGTACTTC
j_gene: TRBJ2-4; v_gene: TRBV7-9; abundance: -; d_gene: -; CDR3aa: CASSTPTRSDIQYF; CDR3nt: TGTGCCAGCAGCACCCCGACACGTAGCGACATTCAGTACTTC
j_gene: TRBJ1-3; v_gene: TRBV27; abundance: few; d_gene: -; CDR3aa: CASSSNYGNTIYF; CDR3nt: TGTGCCAGCAGTTCCAACTATGGAAACACCATATATTTT
j_gene: TRBJ2-1; v_gene: TRBV6-1; abundance: few; d_gene: -; CDR3aa: CASSGAGLNEQFF; CDR3nt: TGTGCCAGCAGTGGGGCAGGCCTCAATGAGCAGTTCTTC
j_gene: TRBJ2-7; v_gene: TRBV3-1; abundance: few; d_gene: TRBD1; CDR3aa: CASSQDTDRGWGEQYF; CDR3nt: TGTGCCAGCAGCCAAGATACGGACAGGGGATGGGGCGAGCAGTACTTC
j_gene: TRBJ2-7; v_gene: TRBV10-3; abundance: few; d_gene: TRBD2; CDR3aa: CAIGLAEYEQYF; CDR3nt: TGTGCCATTGGACTAGCGGAATACGAGCAGTACTTC
j_gene: TRBJ2-1; v_gene: TRBV5-1; abundance: many; d_gene: -; CDR3aa: CASSFPWAGRSYNEQFF; CDR3nt: TGCGCCAGCAGCTTTCCATGGGCAGGGCGCTCCTACAATGAGCAGTTCTTC
j_gene: TRBJ2-1; v_gene: TRBV7-9; abundance: few; d_gene: TRBD1; CDR3aa: CASSTGQADNEQFF; CDR3nt: TGTGCCAGCAGCACGGGACAGGCAGACAATGAGCAGTTCTTC
j_gene: TRBJ2-5; v_gene: TRBV24-1; abundance: few; d_gene: -; CDR3aa: CATSVGSSGYQETQYF; CDR3nt: TGTGCCACCAGTGTTGGGAGTAGCGGATACCAAGAGACCCAGTACTTC
j_gene: TRBJ1-5; v_gene: TRBV6-5; abundance: -; d_gene: -; CDR3aa: CASSSPGGGLGQPQHF; CDR3nt: TGTGCCAGCAGTTCCCCCGGGGGGGGGTTGGGTCAGCCCCAGCATTTT
j_gene: TRBJ2-5; v_gene: TRBV19; abundance: few; d_gene: TRBD2; CDR3aa: CATTRTSGQETQYF; CDR3nt: TGTGCCACCACCAGGACTAGCGGGCAAGAGACCCAGTACTTC